The 31 T cell receptor beta chains below come from one sample, sequenced in a study of blood T cell repertoires in COVID-19. Profiling relied on immunoSEQ multiplex PCR, and the TCRdb table lists in-frame clones only, not all of them. The sample shows about 170,000 clones, 82% of them seen only once. Material for sequencing was peripheral blood. These receptor sequences come from a woman in her seventies with acute or convalescent COVID-19.

This chain connects TRBV5-6 to TRBJ1-2, with TRBD1 matching over 12 bases. The germline V gene encodes CDR1 SGHDT and CDR2 YYEEEE. Trimming cost V 2 bases and J 3 bases; bases outside gene matches: 2. This CDR3 has 15 residues. The CDR3 sequence: CASSLGTGGHYGYTF. The DNA for the CDR3 is TGTGCCAGCAGCTTAGGGACAGGGGGCCACTATGGCTACACCTTC.

J is TRBJ2-4 and V is TRBV7-2; tentative D call: TRBD2 (7 bases). Germline CDR1 and CDR2: SGHTA and FQGNSA. V shed 5 bases and J shed 7 bases, with 21 bases lying between them. The CDR3 is made up of 16 amino acids. CDR3: CASSLGGGAGQNIQYF. The CDR3 DNA follows: TGTGCCAGCAGCCTAGGGGGGGGCGCAGGGCAGAACATTCAGTACTTC.

V and J are TRBV30 and TRBJ1-3; TRBD1 might be the D (6 bases). Trimming took off 4 bases at V and 2 bases at J, with 21 bases between the two ends. This CDR3 has 17 residues. The germline gives CDR1 GTSNPN, CDR2 SVGIG (reference sequence). In DNA, the CDR3 is TGTGCCTGGAAGGCGATGGGCGACAGGAATCCTGGAAACACCATATATTTT. This codes for CAWKAMGDRNPGNTIYF.

This clone came up many times. CDR3 nucleotide sequence: TGTGCCAGCAGTGCCGGAAGCAGGGGTGTTCGAGATACGCAGTATTTT. The encoded protein is CASSAGSRGVRDTQYF. The rearrangement joins TRBV6-2 or TRBV6-3 to TRBJ2-3, with a tentative D call TRBD1 (6 bases). V lost 5 bases, J lost 5 bases, and 20 bases lay in between. The CDR3 runs 16 residues. CDR1 is MNHEY, CDR2 SVGEGT, per germline.

This clone was observed a single time. The V call is TRBV7-2, the J call TRBJ2-7, with a tentative D call TRBD2 (6 bases). Deletions cut 5 bases from V and 3 bases from J, with 14 bases between. This CDR3 has 14 amino acids. From germline, CDR1 is SGHTA and CDR2 FQGNSA. The CDR3 DNA reads as TGTGCCAGCAGCCCGGGACTGGGTTTCTACGAGCAGTACTTC. It encodes CASSPGLGFYEQYF.

The chain is built from TRBV6-5 and TRBJ2-1, with 12 nucleotides matching TRBD2. Germline CDR1 and CDR2: MNHEY and SVGAGI. V trimming: 2 bases; J trimming: 10 bases; junction bases outside the gene matches: 6. The length of the CDR3 is 15 residues. CDR3 region: CASSYLLAGGGEQFF. The CDR3 coding sequence is TGTGCCAGCAGTTACCTCCTAGCGGGGGGGGGCGAGCAGTTCTTC.

In the case of this clone: Different DNA sequences within this sample yield the same CDR3. The CDR3 here is CSVGQGSNQPQHF. The DNA of the CDR3 is TGCAGCGTCGGACAGGGAAGCAATCAGCCCCAGCATTTT. J is TRBJ1-5 and V is TRBV29-1; 8 nucleotides align to TRBD1. Germline V gene lookup returns CDR1 SQVTM and CDR2 ANQGSEA. The length of the CDR3 is 13 residues. After removal of 6 bases from V and 1 base from J, the junction contained 2 bases not matched to a gene.

V usage is TRBV9 and J usage is TRBJ1-1; no firm D call. The CDR3 contains 13 residues. Germline V gene sequence: CDR1 SGDLS, CDR2 YYNGEE. Trimming took 4 bases from V and 1 from J, leaving 8 bases between them. CDR3 coding DNA: TGTGCCAGCAGCTCCCTTTGGAACACTGAAGCTTTCTTT. Protein sequence: CASSSLWNTEAFF. The full variable domain, rest sourced from reference TRBV9 and TRBJ1-1, is DSGVTQTPKHLITATGQRVTLRCSPRSGDLSVYWYQQSLDQGLQFLIQYYNGEERAKGNILERFSAQQFPDLHSELNLSSLELGDSALYFCASSSLWNTEAFFGQGTRLTVV.

The gene calls are TRBV24-1 and TRBJ1-1, with D possibly matching TRBD1 (5 bases). Trimming pared 9 bases from V and 3 bases from J, leaving 31 bases between. The V gene's germline CDR1 is KGHDR and CDR2 SFDVKD. This CDR3 region has 19 residues. CDR3 in amino acids: CATRACWGGGSLGYTEAFF. The DNA of the CDR3 is TGTGCCACCCGAGCGTGTTGGGGGGGAGGGTCTTTGGGCTACACTGAAGCTTTCTTT.

J is TRBJ2-2 and V is TRBV7-9; TRBD1 aligns across 9 bases. The CDR3 extends over 16 amino acids. Germline values: CDR1 SEHNR, CDR2 FQNEAQ (reference sequence). Trimming took 5 bases from V and 5 from J; bases not matched to a gene: 9. This CDR3 is CASSQITGTGTGELFF. The CDR3 nucleotides read TGTGCCAGCAGCCAAATTACCGGGACAGGGACCGGGGAGCTGTTTTTT.

V and J are TRBV29-1 and TRBJ2-1, with TRBD2 as a possible D gene (6 bases). The CDR3 covers 10 residues. CDR1 and CDR2 (germline): SQVTM, ANQGSEA. V lost 7 bases to trimming and J lost 8 bases, with 9 bases between them. CDR3: CSAWRDEQFF. The CDR3 DNA is TGCAGCGCTTGGAGGGATGAGCAGTTCTTC.

The chain recombines TRBV4-2 with TRBJ1-6; D is unclear. The germline CDR1 and CDR2 sequences are LGHNA and YNFKEQ. The CDR3 extends over 16 amino acids. Trimming removed 0 bases from V and 3 bases from J, with 9 bases in between. CDR3 sequence (DNA): TGTGCCAGCAGCCAAGATCCCTCGGGCTATAATTCACCCCTCCACTTT. Encoded protein: CASSQDPSGYNSPLHF.

This clone was recorded a few times. CDR3 in amino acids: CATSSGGYSNQPQHF. For the CDR3, the DNA is TGTGCCACCAGTTCAGGGGGGTATAGCAATCAGCCCCAGCATTTT. V is TRBV24-1 and J is TRBJ1-5; 7 bases line up with TRBD1. Germline V CDR1 and CDR2: KGHDR, SFDVKD. V lost 6 bases and J lost 0; bases outside the gene matches: 4. The CDR3 totals 15 residues.

The chain combines TRBV7-8 with TRBJ1-5; D not resolved. V was clipped by 4 bases and J by 2 bases, with 15 bases between them. The CDR3 is 16 amino acids. Germline CDR1 is SGHVS and CDR2 is FQNEAQ. The chain's CDR3 is CASSSGLVVGNQPQHF. The DNA for the CDR3 is TGTGCCAGCAGCTCAGGTTTGGTGGTGGGCAATCAGCCCCAGCATTTT.

The chain joins TRBV28 to TRBJ1-5; no reliable D call. V was shortened by 6 bases and J by 0 bases, with 18 bases between the two germline ends. Germline V gene data show CDR1 as MDHEN and CDR2 as SYDVKM. This CDR3 comprises 17 residues. The CDR3 nucleotides read TGTGCCAGCAGCGGCGCCGGGGTGGGCTATAGCAATCAGCCCCAGCATTTT. Its protein product is CASSGAGVGYSNQPQHF.

This clone was recorded once. The chain uses TRBV5-1 and TRBJ1-3; the D gene is possibly TRBD1 (5 bases). Germline V CDR1 and CDR2: SGHRS, YFSETQ. Trimming took off 1 base at V and 0 bases at J, with 11 bases between the two ends. CDR3 size: 16 residues. The CDR3: CASSLTGLSSGNTIYF. The CDR3 coding sequence is TGCGCCAGCAGCTTGACGGGACTGAGCTCTGGAAACACCATATATTTT.

The genes are TRBV28 and TRBJ2-7; 8 nucleotides match TRBD1. Germline values: CDR1 MDHEN, CDR2 SYDVKM. The V segment lost 5 bases and the J segment 1 base; nucleotides outside the gene matches: 7. The CDR3 length is 15 residues. For the CDR3, the DNA is TGTGCCAGCAGTACCTTCGGACAGGGTTCCTACGAGCAGTACTTC. As protein: CASSTFGQGSYEQYF.

The gene calls are TRBV12-3 or TRBV12-4 and TRBJ1-1, with unresolved D. V was trimmed by 3 bases and J by 6 bases, leaving 5 bases between them. The CDR3 sequence is 11 residues long. CDR3 sequence reads: CASSFGSEAFF. The CDR3 DNA reads TGTGCCAGCAGTTTCGGGTCTGAAGCTTTCTTT.

The chain carries TRBV6-5 and TRBJ1-1, with D uncertain. CDR3 length: 15 residues. Looked up from germline, CDR1 is MNHEY and CDR2 is SVGAGI. The ends were cut back, 6 bases at V and 3 bases at J, with 17 bases in the middle. Here the CDR3 DNA reads TGTGCCAGCAGCGCCCATATCTTCGGGGACACTGAAGCTTTCTTT. It codes for CASSAHIFGDTEAFF.

The chain has TRBV11-2 and TRBJ2-7; tentative D call: TRBD2 (7 bases). CDR3 length equals 15 residues. Per the germline V gene, CDR1 is SGHAT and CDR2 is FQNNGV. The V gene lost 5 bases and the J gene lost 5 bases, with 19 bases spanning the gap. Here the CDR3 reads CASSERGGTPNEQYF. The CDR3 DNA sequence: TGTGCCAGCAGCGAAAGGGGGGGGACACCGAACGAGCAGTACTTC.

J is TRBJ1-2 and V is TRBV7-8, with 8 positions matching TRBD1. Losses at the gene ends were 1 base for V and 1 base for J; bases not matched to a gene: 5. CDR1 SGHVS and CDR2 FQNEAQ come from the germline V gene. This CDR3 comprises 16 residues. CDR3 sequence: CASSLVQGVVNYGYTF. CDR3 sequence (DNA): TGTGCCAGCAGCTTAGTACAGGGGGTGGTTAACTATGGCTACACCTTC.

This clone occurred a few times. This chain links TRBV7-2 with TRBJ2-2, with D uncertain. V lost 6 bases to trimming and J lost 6 bases, with 14 bases between them. Germline V gene sequence: CDR1 SGHTA, CDR2 FQGNSA. CDR3 size: 14 residues. Here the CDR3 DNA reads TGTGCCAGCAGGTCCTATCCGAGGCCCGGGGAGCTGTTTTTT. Protein sequence: CASRSYPRPGELFF.

The rearrangement joins TRBV19 to TRBJ2-5, with D perhaps matching TRBD1 (6 bases). Trimming cost V 4 bases and J 5 bases, with 14 bases left between them. The CDR3 extends over 14 amino acids. Germline V gene lookup returns CDR1 LNHDA and CDR2 SQIVND (reference sequence). CDR3 protein: CASSRGQTRETQYF. CDR3 nucleotides: TGTGCCAGTAGTAGAGGACAGACCAGGGAGACCCAGTACTTC.

V usage is TRBV18 and J usage is TRBJ2-7, with D hard to call. The germline gives CDR1 KGHSH, CDR2 LQKENI. This CDR3 spans 13 amino acids. Trimming pared 1 base from V and 3 bases from J, leaving 7 bases between. CDR3 sequence reads: CASSPRESYEQYF. CDR3 coding DNA: TGTGCCAGCTCACCACGAGAAAGCTACGAGCAGTACTTC.

This clone was observed at least ten times. This rearrangement joins TRBV15 to TRBJ1-3, with D uncertain. The germline V gene has CDR1 LNHNV and CDR2 YYDKDF (reference sequence). V was clipped by 0 bases and J by 0 bases, with 6 bases between them. This CDR3 comprises 15 residues. DNA of the CDR3: TGTGCCACCAGCAGAGAGGTAGTCTCTGGAAACACCATATATTTT. It codes for CATSREVVSGNTIYF.

The chain has TRBV3-1 (or the pseudogene TRBV3-2) and TRBJ2-7; D perhaps matches TRBD2 (6 bases). The CDR3 totals 15 residues. Germline V gene sequence: CDR1 LGHDT, CDR2 YNNKEL (reference sequence). Trimming shortened V by 0 bases and J by 4 bases, and 13 bases separated the two germline ends. DNA of the CDR3: TGTGCCAGCAGCCAAGATAGGAGGGGTCCATACGAGCAGTACTTC. As protein: CASSQDRRGPYEQYF.

The rearrangement uses TRBV7-2 and TRBJ1-6, with 8 positions matching TRBD1. The V gene's germline CDR1 is SGHTA and CDR2 FQGNSA. CDR3 length: 17 amino acids. Trimming took 4 bases from V and 0 from J; bases not matched to a gene: 5. The CDR3 region has the DNA TGTGCCAGCAGCTCATACAGGGGGAGCTCCTATAATTCACCCCTCCACTTT. It specifies CASSSYRGSSYNSPLHF.

The chain employs TRBV19 and TRBJ1-2; D perhaps matches TRBD1 (6 bases). Trimming took off 4 bases at V and 5 bases at J, with 11 bases between the two ends. CDR3 length equals 13 residues. Germline assignment: CDR1 LNHDA and CDR2 SQIVND (reference sequence). CDR3 in DNA: TGTGCCAGTAGTAACACAGGGAATTATGGCTACACCTTC. Amino acids: CASSNTGNYGYTF.

This CDR3 is CASSPRGNSGGWETQYF. In nucleotides, the CDR3 is TGTGCCAGCAGTCCAAGGGGGAATAGCGGGGGCTGGGAGACCCAGTACTTC. The chain links TRBV27 to TRBJ2-5; 9 bases line up with TRBD2. CDR3 length: 17 residues. CDR1 and CDR2 from the germline V gene are MNHEY and SMNVEV (reference sequence). Trimming took 5 bases from V and 5 from J; bases not matched to a gene: 15.

This chain uses TRBV30 with TRBJ1-3; TRBD1 is a possible D gene (5 bases). The CDR3 is 13 amino acids. Trimming cost V 7 bases and J 1 base, with 11 bases left between them. From germline, CDR1 is GTSNPN and CDR2 SVGIG (reference sequence). The CDR3 spells CASDRGSGNTIYF. CDR3 bases: TGTGCCTCTGACAGAGGATCTGGAAACACCATATATTTT.

This chain links TRBV6-5 with TRBJ2-2; D is uncertain. The CDR3 spans 15 residues. Germline CDR1 is MNHEY and CDR2 is SVGAGI. Deletions cut 6 bases from V and 7 bases from J, with 18 bases between. CDR3 in amino acids: CASRRSQSDYGELFF. For the CDR3, the DNA is TGTGCCAGCAGAAGGAGCCAGTCTGATTACGGGGAGCTGTTTTTT.